Sequencing of this TCR beta chain was carried out in a study of OX40 agonist ivuxolimab in advanced cancers. Study in general: Participants, around 80% male, averaged approximately 60 years of age, ranging from roughly 20 to 85. General study results and limits: Among the lowest levels of clonal expansion were found in partial responders at 0.1-3.0 mg/kg.

The repertoire was sequenced with immunoSEQ multiplex PCR; TCRdb's copy has only in-frame clones and lacks some. Among roughly 80,000 clones listed, around 86% were seen once. Concerning this clone: Its antigen is unidentified.

The receptor's source is an adult with an advanced solid tumor such as melanoma, head and neck, liver or kidney cancer. Sequencing used CD4+ or CD8+ T cells sorted from blood, obtained in a trial of the OX40 agonist ivuxolimab.

The CDR3 region is CASSTGLAGGIGETQYF. CDR3 coding DNA: TGCGCCAGCAGCACAGGACTAGCGGGGGGTATCGGGGAGACCCAGTACTTC. This sequence joins TRBV5-1 and TRBJ2-5, with 14 positions matching TRBD2. Unmatched junction bases numbered 10, after V lost 4 bases and J lost 5 bases. Germline V gives CDR1 SGHRS, CDR2 YFSETQ. There are 17 residues in the CDR3.